These 29 T cell receptor beta chains originate from one sample sequenced in a study of T-cell memory formation after mild COVID-19. A single record per CDR3 protein comes from TCRdb applying MiXCR to the 5' RACE reads. This table has fewer than 700,000 distinct CDR3 sequences, roughly a fifth appearing once. Sample: PBMCs or a T cell subset sorted from them (not recorded which). The receptors shown here come from an adult woman who had mild COVID-19 (a few samples of this study predate the infection). Cell type and time point are not known.

The rearrangement links TRBV25-1 to TRBJ1-4; TRBD1 matches 8 bases. With V trimmed by 3 bases and J by 6 bases, 6 bases remained unmatched. The CDR3 spans 15 residues. Looked up from germline, CDR1 is MGHDK and CDR2 is SYGVNS. CDR3 in DNA: TGTGCCAGCAGTGATCTCAGGGGGCAGTATGAAAAACTGTTTTTT. Translating gives CASSDLRGQYEKLFF.

V gene TRBV30 combines with J gene TRBJ1-1; D is unclear. The length of the CDR3 is 10 residues. V dropped 3 bases and J dropped 6 bases, with 5 bases sitting between them. CDR1 is GTSNPN, CDR2 SVGIG, per germline (reference sequence). The CDR3 protein is CAWSHSEAFF. CDR3 nucleotide sequence: TGTGCCTGGAGCCATTCTGAAGCTTTCTTT.

The chain uses TRBV3-1 and TRBJ1-2; D remains unclear. V shed 0 bases and J shed 3 bases, with 5 bases lying between them. This CDR3 comprises 13 residues. Germline V lookup: CDR1 LGHDT, CDR2 YNNKEL (reference sequence). In DNA, the CDR3 is TGTGCCAGCAGCCAAGAATTGTACTATGGCTACACCTTC. Translated: CASSQELYYGYTF.

This clonotype was seen a few times. The genes are TRBV7-9 and TRBJ2-1; 8 bases line up with TRBD2. V trimming: 4 bases; J trimming: 6 bases; junction bases outside the gene matches: 17. Per the germline V gene, CDR1 is SEHNR and CDR2 is FQNEAQ (reference sequence). The CDR3 is made up of 18 amino acids. Here the CDR3 DNA reads TGTGCCAGCAGCTCTAGTCCTCTGGTAGCGGGGATTGGCAATGAGCAGTTCTTC. Protein product: CASSSSPLVAGIGNEQFF.

This clonotype was seen only a few times. The J gene is TRBJ1-3, the V gene TRBV7-2; perhaps TRBD1 as D (5 bases). The germline CDR1 and CDR2 sequences are SGHTA and FQGNSA. Trimming took 5 bases from V and 0 from J, leaving 8 bases between them. This CDR3 is built from 14 residues. The DNA of the CDR3 is TGTGCCAGCAGCCGGGACTACTCTGGAAACACCATATATTTT. Translating gives CASSRDYSGNTIYF. Looking up the rest from reference TRBV7-2 and TRBJ1-3 gives the full variable domain: GAGVSQSPSNKVTEKGKDVELRCDPISGHTALYWYRQSLGQGLEFLIYFQGNSAPDKSGLPSDRFSAERTGGSVSTLTIQRTQQEDSAVYLCASSRDYSGNTIYFGEGSWLTVV.

There are a few counts of this clonotype. The chain joins TRBV7-9 to TRBJ2-5; no definite D call. V lost 3 bases and J lost 3, with 17 bases in between. CDR3 length: 16 residues. Germline lookup yields CDR1 SEHNR and CDR2 FQNEAQ (reference sequence). The CDR3 nucleotides are TGTGCCAGCAGCTTTTTCGGGTCTACAAATAAAGAGACCCAGTACTTC. This encodes CASSFFGSTNKETQYF.

The chain uses TRBV20-1 and TRBJ2-6; no reliable D call. This CDR3 spans 14 amino acids. Germline V lookup: CDR1 DFQATT, CDR2 SNEGSKA (reference sequence). Trimming cost V 5 bases and J 0 bases, with 8 bases left between them. The CDR3 DNA sequence: TGCAGTGCTCTCGTCACCTCTGGGGCCAACGTCCTGACTTTC. Translated, it gives CSALVTSGANVLTF.

Only a few counts were recorded for this clonotype. The genes are TRBV6-5 and TRBJ2-5, with 10 nucleotides matching TRBD2. Germline loops: CDR1 MNHEY, CDR2 SVGAGI. V lost 5 bases to trimming and J lost 1 base; unmatched junction nucleotides: 4. This CDR3 is 15 amino acids long. The CDR3 loop is CASSPAGGPQETQYF. The CDR3 DNA reads as TGTGCCAGCAGTCCAGCGGGGGGGCCCCAAGAGACCCAGTACTTC.

The rearrangement links TRBV9 to TRBJ2-7, with D possibly being TRBD2 (6 bases). The V end lost 7 bases, the J end lost 1 base, and 15 bases lay between the germline ends. The CDR3 extends over 14 amino acids. Germline lookup yields CDR1 SGDLS and CDR2 YYNGEE. The DNA of the CDR3 is TGTGCCAGCGGACCGAGGGAGGATTCCTACGAGCAGTACTTC. It translates to CASGPREDSYEQYF.

This chain joins TRBV5-6 and TRBJ2-3; no reliable D call. The CDR3 is 15 amino acids. The ends were cut back, 5 bases at V and 1 base at J, with 14 bases in the middle. CDR1 is SGHDT and CDR2 is YYEEEE in the germline V gene. The CDR3 reads CASRRYGQRTDTQYF. In nucleotides, the CDR3 is TGTGCCAGCAGACGATACGGCCAGCGCACAGATACGCAGTATTTT.

V usage is TRBV12-3 or TRBV12-4 and J usage is TRBJ1-1; D might be TRBD1 (5 bases). Trimming stripped 7 bases from V and 1 base from J, with 19 bases between. This CDR3 comprises 16 residues. As DNA, the CDR3 is TGTGCCAGCATCCGACACGGACGGGACCCGAACACTGAAGCTTTCTTT. Translating it yields CASIRHGRDPNTEAFF.

The chain recombines TRBV27 with TRBJ1-6; D possibly corresponds to TRBD1 (5 bases). Trimming pared 2 bases from V and 11 bases from J, leaving 16 bases between. The CDR3 is 15 amino acids. Germline V gene lookup returns CDR1 MNHEY and CDR2 SMNVEV (reference sequence). CDR3 coding DNA: TGTGCCAGCAGTTTAACCCCCTCCCTAGGGGCACCCCTCCACTTT. Residues: CASSLTPSLGAPLHF.

This rearrangement joins TRBV6-5 to TRBJ2-1; 14 nucleotides line up with TRBD2. The length of the CDR3 is 20 residues. The V gene end was trimmed by 4 bases and the J gene end by 4 bases; junction bases not matched to a gene: 15. Germline CDR1 MNHEY, CDR2 SVGAGI. This CDR3 is CASSSPGGGTSGSRYNEQFF. The DNA for the CDR3 is TGTGCCAGCAGTTCACCCGGGGGGGGGACTAGCGGGAGTCGGTACAATGAGCAGTTCTTC.

This chain connects TRBV7-2 to TRBJ2-3; D unclear. The CDR3 extends over 15 amino acids. The germline CDR1 and CDR2 sequences are SGHTA and FQGNSA. The V and J ends lost 1 base and 6 bases respectively, with 14 bases between them. CDR3 sequence (DNA): TGTGCCAGCAGCTTAGGAAGACCCCGGACGGATACGCAGTATTTT. Translating it yields CASSLGRPRTDTQYF.

The table lists this clonotype with a few counts. The chain has TRBV2 and TRBJ1-2, with D possibly being TRBD1 (5 bases). CDR1 and CDR2 from the germline V gene are SNHLY and FYNNEI. The CDR3 totals 14 residues. V lost 6 bases and J 4 bases, leaving 15 bases between the germline ends. The CDR3 protein is CASRWDSASYGYTF. CDR3 nucleotide sequence: TGTGCCAGCAGATGGGACTCCGCTTCCTATGGCTACACCTTC.

This clonotype was seen only a few times. This chain joins TRBV7-9 and TRBJ1-6, with 7 bases identical to TRBD1. Germline V CDR1 and CDR2: SEHNR, FQNEAQ (reference sequence). The CDR3 covers 16 residues. J gave up 13 bases and V 5 bases, and 17 bases lay outside the gene matches. CDR3 residues: CASSPGADRTLRPLHF. The DNA for the CDR3 is TGTGCCAGCAGCCCAGGGGCGGACAGGACCCTTCGCCCCCTCCACTTT.

This sequence joins TRBV19 and TRBJ2-5, with 9 bases lining up with TRBD2. Germline V gives CDR1 LNHDA, CDR2 SQIVND (reference sequence). Losses at the gene ends were 2 bases for V and 4 bases for J; bases not matched to a gene: 5. CDR3 length: 15 amino acids. CDR3 in amino acids: CASSIRAGGIETQYF. CDR3 in DNA: TGTGCCAGTAGTATAAGAGCGGGGGGTATAGAGACCCAGTACTTC.

The chain employs TRBV12-3 or TRBV12-4 and TRBJ2-1; D possibly uses TRBD1 or TRBD2 (5 bases each). V dropped 6 bases and J dropped 7 bases, with 16 bases sitting between them. The CDR3 consists of 14 residues. In nucleotides, the CDR3 is TGTGCCAGCAGGACCCTGGGGGAGTTTAATGAGCAGTTCTTC. This encodes CASRTLGEFNEQFF.

The V gene is TRBV7-6, the J gene TRBJ2-5, with D tentatively TRBD1 or TRBD2 (6 bases each). V lost 2 bases and J lost 6, with 16 bases in between. The germline CDR1 and CDR2 sequences are SGHVS and FNYEAQ. The CDR3 totals 15 residues. CDR3 DNA: TGTGCCAGCAGCTTAATGGGGGCGGGGAGTAAGACCCAGTACTTC. This codes for CASSLMGAGSKTQYF.

This clonotype appeared a few times. V usage is TRBV5-1 and J usage is TRBJ1-3; D remains ambiguous. The CDR3 runs 15 residues. V was trimmed by 3 bases and J by 0 bases, leaving 10 bases between them. Germline V gene sequence: CDR1 SGHRS, CDR2 YFSETQ. Written as DNA, the CDR3 is TGCGCCAGCAGCTACGGAGGTCTCTCTGGAAACACCATATATTTT. Translating gives CASSYGGLSGNTIYF.

The sample holds a few counts of this clonotype. This rearrangement joins TRBV15 to TRBJ1-4, with TRBD1 matching over 8 bases. V gave up 5 bases and J gave up 5 bases; unmatched junction bases: 7. Germline V lookup: CDR1 LNHNV, CDR2 YYDKDF (reference sequence). This CDR3 has 15 residues. The DNA for the CDR3 is TGTGCCACCAGCGCCCGACAGGGGAAAAATGAAAAACTGTTTTTT. Its translation is CATSARQGKNEKLFF.

The rearrangement joins TRBV10-3 to TRBJ2-1; D not resolved. V lost 4 bases and J lost 0, with 10 bases in between. The CDR3 totals 15 residues. Germline V lookup: CDR1 ENHRY, CDR2 SYGVKD. CDR3 nucleotide sequence: TGTGCCATCAGTGGCCTGGAAAGCTCCTACAATGAGCAGTTCTTC. It translates to CAISGLESSYNEQFF.

J is TRBJ2-7 and V is TRBV7-2; D is perhaps TRBD2 (5 bases). Deletions cut 4 bases from V and 5 bases from J, with 12 bases between. In germline, CDR1 is SGHTA, CDR2 FQGNSA. This CDR3 has 13 residues. CDR3 sequence reads: CASSWTPTNEQYF. For the CDR3, the DNA is TGTGCCAGCAGCTGGACCCCGACTAACGAGCAGTACTTC.

The chain recombines TRBV9 with TRBJ2-7; D may be TRBD1 or TRBD2 (6 bases each). The CDR3 consists of 15 residues. Germline loops: CDR1 SGDLS, CDR2 YYNGEE. V lost 3 bases and J 3 bases, leaving 16 bases between the germline ends. The CDR3 sequence is CASSAGGGVLYEQYF. The CDR3 nucleotides read TGTGCCAGCAGCGCCGGGGGCGGGGTCCTCTACGAGCAGTACTTC.

The CDR3 DNA reads as TGCAGTGCTAGAGATGCCGGGACAGGGTATGGCTACACCTTC. Protein: CSARDAGTGYGYTF. This sequence joins TRBV20-1 and TRBJ1-2; TRBD1 matches 9 bases. The CDR3 is 14 amino acids. V was pared by 0 bases and J by 5 bases, with 4 bases of the junction left unmatched. The germline gives CDR1 DFQATT, CDR2 SNEGSKA (reference sequence).

The J gene is TRBJ2-7, the V gene TRBV28, with 9 positions matching TRBD2. Germline V gene data show CDR1 as MDHEN and CDR2 as SYDVKM. V lost 6 bases and J lost 3; bases outside the gene matches: 3. There are 13 residues in the CDR3. This CDR3 reads CASSKRGVYEQYF. CDR3 DNA sequence: TGTGCCAGCAGCAAGCGGGGGGTCTACGAGCAGTACTTC.

This clonotype was counted a few times. The chain uses TRBV5-4 and TRBJ1-2, with 12 bases aligning to TRBD1. CDR3 length: 15 residues. Germline lookup yields CDR1 SGHNT and CDR2 YYREEE (reference sequence). With V trimmed by 5 bases and J by 3 bases, 5 bases remained unmatched. The CDR3 reads CASRSGQGADYGYTF. As DNA, the CDR3 is TGTGCCAGCAGATCGGGACAGGGGGCGGACTATGGCTACACCTTC. Combining the CDR3 with reference TRBV5-4 and TRBJ1-2 gives the whole variable domain ETGVTQSPTHLIKTRGQQVTLRCSSQSGHNTVSWYQQALGQGPQFIFQYYREEENGRGNFPPRFSGLQFPNYSSELNVNALELDDSALYLCASRSGQGADYGYTFGSGTRLTVV.

This clonotype was detected a few times. The CDR3, as DNA: TGTGCCAGCAGCGCCCTCGACTGGGGGGGGCGGAATGAGCAGTTCTTC. This sequence encodes CASSALDWGGRNEQFF. The V gene is TRBV9, the J gene TRBJ2-1, with D perhaps matching TRBD2 (7 bases). Germline-derived CDR1 and CDR2 are SGDLS and YYNGEE. CDR3 length: 16 residues. Deletions cut 3 bases from V and 7 bases from J, with 20 bases between.

This clonotype was observed a few times. The V and J genes are TRBV3-1 and TRBJ2-1; possible D gene TRBD2, 5 bases. V lost 1 base, J lost 9 bases, and 10 bases lay in between. Germline values: CDR1 LGHDT, CDR2 YNNKEL (reference sequence). The CDR3 contains 13 residues. DNA for the CDR3: TGTGCCAGCAGCCAAGTATCGCGGGCTGAGCAGTTCTTC. Residues: CASSQVSRAEQFF.